Given below is one T cell receptor delta chain in context. What it binds is not known. The likely explanation is a read error, given a far larger clone one base away. Other DNA sequences from this sample encode an identical CDR3 as well. TCRdb re-called clones from the multiplex PCR reads using CATT. The repertoire has 85,000 to 100,000 delta-chain clones, 0.75% to 1% of them found once; the top ten carry more than 9%. The data belong to a study of γδ T cells in repeated Plasmodium falciparum infection. About the study: The natural-infection arm compared Malian children under seasonal malaria with matched Australian children. Each infection was followed by sampling at 21 days, plus baseline and some pre-infection draws.

Vgamma9/Vdelta2+ and Vdelta2-negative gammadelta T cells were flow-sorted from PBMC for bulk sequencing. The CDR3 spans 25 residues. CDR1 and CDR2 from the germline V gene are TSWWSYY and QGS. Whole-study results and caveats: Vgamma9/Vdelta2+ repertoires stayed stably polyclonal over time and infection.

This TCR was recovered from a pool of human donors (malaria-infected and uninfected, not separated). Specimen: gamma-delta T cells from blood. This chain links TRDV1 with TRDJ1; the D call may be TRDD2 or TRDD3 (8 bases each). CDR3 in DNA: TGTGCGCTTGGGGAAGCGCCACCCCCGGCTTCCTACCCTTACTGGGGGCTGGAGTACACCGATAAACTCATCTTT. As protein: CALGEAPPPASYPYWGLEYTDKLIF.